The 18 T cell receptor beta chains reported below all come from one sample, sequenced in a study of T cell responses to AZD1222 COVID-19 vaccine. Sequenced by immunoSEQ multiplex PCR; TCRdb stores in-frame clones only, minus some. The profile shows tens of thousands of clones, 89% of them singletons. This specimen consisted of peripheral blood, obtained 28 days after the second AZD1222 dose. The receptors derive from an adult who received the AZD1222 COVID-19 vaccine.

The genes are TRBV27 and TRBJ2-2; D remains unclear. V was pared by 2 bases and J by 8 bases, with 9 bases between. This CDR3 spans 13 amino acids. Germline V gene sequence: CDR1 MNHEY, CDR2 SMNVEV (reference sequence). The CDR3 DNA sequence: TGTGCCAGCAGTTTACGGAGAGGAGGGGAGCTGTTTTTT. It is translated as CASSLRRGGELFF.

This rearrangement joins TRBV18 to TRBJ2-5; 10 bases match TRBD2. CDR1 is KGHSH and CDR2 is LQKENI in the germline V gene. This CDR3 has 16 residues. J lost 7 bases, V lost 0 bases, and 8 bases had no gene match. CDR3 in amino acids: CASSPPISGGSGTQYF. As DNA, the CDR3 is TGTGCCAGCTCACCACCGATTAGCGGGGGGTCCGGGACCCAGTACTTC.

The V gene is TRBV2, the J gene TRBJ1-4; no reliable D call. V lost 0 bases to trimming and J lost 8 bases, with 10 bases between them. CDR3 length equals 14 residues. Germline values: CDR1 SNHLY, CDR2 FYNNEI. The CDR3 region is CASSEALGKEKLFF. Written as DNA, the CDR3 is TGTGCCAGCAGTGAAGCATTAGGAAAGGAAAAACTGTTTTTT.

The DNA for the CDR3 is TGTGCCAGCAGCTTAAGCGGACTGGGGGAAGCTTTCTTT. Translating it yields CASSLSGLGEAFF. J is TRBJ1-1 and V is TRBV7-8; D gene ambiguous. Trimming took 2 bases from V and 8 from J, leaving 12 bases between them. CDR3 length: 13 amino acids. Germline V gene data show CDR1 as SGHVS and CDR2 as FQNEAQ.

This clone came up once. The chain links TRBV6-5 to TRBJ1-5, with D possibly TRBD1 on 5 matching bases. The CDR3 covers 14 residues. CDR1 and CDR2 from the germline V gene are MNHEY and SVGAGI. Trimming stripped 4 bases from V and 6 bases from J, with 13 bases between. Here the CDR3 DNA reads TGTGCCAGCAGTTTGCAGGGAGGGCGTCAGCCCCAGCATTTT. Protein product: CASSLQGGRQPQHF.

A few counts support this clone. The rearrangement uses TRBV19 and TRBJ2-1, with TRBD2 matching over 8 bases. The CDR3 has 15 residues. Germline V lookup: CDR1 LNHDA, CDR2 SQIVND (reference sequence). V was clipped by 5 bases and J by 7 bases; unmatched bases: 10. The CDR3 sequence: CASSPLGGGTNEQFF. The CDR3 coding sequence is TGTGCCAGTAGTCCCCTTGGCGGGGGGACTAATGAGCAGTTCTTC.

J is TRBJ2-2 and V is TRBV28, with D hard to call. CDR3 length: 12 residues. Germline CDR1 reads MDHEN; CDR2 reads SYDVKM. V dropped 7 bases and J dropped 1 base, with 4 bases sitting between them. The CDR3 is CASTENTGELFF. The CDR3 DNA is TGTGCCAGCACGGAGAACACCGGGGAGCTGTTTTTT.

This rearrangement joins TRBV7-2 to TRBJ2-7, with D possibly called TRBD1 or TRBD2 (5 bases each). The V and J ends lost 0 bases and 0 bases respectively, with 9 bases between them. Looked up from germline, CDR1 is SGHTA and CDR2 is FQGNSA. The CDR3 runs to 15 residues. Here the CDR3 DNA reads TGTGCCAGCAGCTTAGCGGGGGTAGGCTCCTACGAGCAGTACTTC. Translation: CASSLAGVGSYEQYF. The variable domain in full, completed from reference TRBV7-2 and TRBJ2-7, reads GAGVSQSPSNKVTEKGKDVELRCDPISGHTALYWYRQSLGQGLEFLIYFQGNSAPDKSGLPSDRFSAERTGGSVSTLTIQRTQQEDSAVYLCASSLAGVGSYEQYFGPGTRLTVT.

The J gene is TRBJ2-7, the V gene TRBV2; 12 bases fit TRBD1. The CDR3 loop spans 14 amino acids. Germline V lookup: CDR1 SNHLY, CDR2 FYNNEI. Trimming removed 4 bases from V and 8 bases from J; junction bases left unmatched: 6. The chain's CDR3 is CASSAGTGGVQQYF. The CDR3 bases are TGTGCCAGCAGTGCCGGGACAGGGGGCGTCCAGCAGTACTTC.

The chain recombines TRBV5-5 with TRBJ2-6; the D gene is possibly TRBD1 (5 bases). V was pared by 2 bases and J by 2 bases, with 11 bases between. The CDR3 loop spans 16 amino acids. Germline V gene data show CDR1 as SGHKS and CDR2 as YYEKEE (reference sequence). The CDR3 nucleotides are TGTGCCAGCAGCTTAGGGGCCCATGCTGGGGCCAACGTCCTGACTTTC. It encodes CASSLGAHAGANVLTF.

The chain joins TRBV5-1 to TRBJ2-4; D unclear. The CDR3 runs 18 residues. V was trimmed by 0 bases and J by 0 bases, leaving 16 bases between them. Germline V gene data show CDR1 as SGHRS and CDR2 as YFSETQ. The DNA for the CDR3 is TGCGCCAGCAGCTTGGCCCGTAACAGTAATCTAGCCAAAAACATTCAGTACTTC. As protein: CASSLARNSNLAKNIQYF.

The chain has TRBV6-2 or TRBV6-3 and TRBJ1-4; unclear D gene. V was pared by 2 bases and J by 5 bases, with 9 bases between. The CDR3 is made up of 14 amino acids. The germline V gene has CDR1 MNHEY and CDR2 SVGEGT. Here the CDR3 reads CASSYGQENEKLFF. DNA for the CDR3: TGTGCCAGCAGTTACGGCCAAGAGAATGAAAAACTGTTTTTT.

The J gene is TRBJ1-5, the V gene TRBV4-1, with 8 nucleotides matching TRBD1. Trimming took 1 base from V and 6 from J; bases not matched to a gene: 8. The germline V gene encodes CDR1 MGHRA and CDR2 YSYEKL. This CDR3 region has 16 residues. The CDR3, as DNA: TGCGCCAGCAGCCAAGTTCTGGCCAGGGGGCCTCAGCCCCAGCATTTT. This codes for CASSQVLARGPQPQHF.

This chain links TRBV5-1 with TRBJ2-7, with D tentatively TRBD1 (6 bases). The CDR3 spans 14 residues. Germline V gene sequence: CDR1 SGHRS, CDR2 YFSETQ. The V gene lost 6 bases and the J gene lost 4 bases, with 17 bases spanning the gap. The CDR3 region has the DNA TGCGCCAGCACCCGGGACGGACAGTCTTACGAGCAGTACTTC. Amino acid sequence: CASTRDGQSYEQYF.

The V call is TRBV11-3, the J call TRBJ2-7; the D is unclear. The CDR3 totals 12 residues. CDR1 is SGHNT and CDR2 is YENEEA in the germline V gene. The V end lost 5 bases, the J end lost 3 bases, and 8 bases lay between the germline ends. The CDR3 region has the DNA TGTGCCAGCAGCCATAGGGACTACGAGCAGTACTTC. Translating it yields CASSHRDYEQYF.

This clone was observed once. The chain employs TRBV7-6 and TRBJ1-2; D call uncertain. The CDR3 is 14 residues long. Germline V gene data show CDR1 as SGHVS and CDR2 as FNYEAQ. V was cut by 4 bases and J by 2 bases, with 11 bases left in between. CDR3: CASSSYDRNYGYTF. The CDR3 DNA is TGTGCCAGCAGCTCATACGACCGAAACTATGGCTACACCTTC.

V usage is TRBV2 and J usage is TRBJ2-2; no clear D gene. Germline CDR1 reads SNHLY; CDR2 reads FYNNEI. The CDR3 extends over 13 amino acids. Trimming left V 8 bases short and J 6 bases short, with 13 bases between. As DNA, the CDR3 is TGTGCCAGCGGAGTTACCGAACCCGGGGAGCTGTTTTTT. It encodes CASGVTEPGELFF.

This rearrangement joins TRBV7-6 to TRBJ2-7; 11 bases agree with TRBD1. V lost 2 bases and J lost 7; bases outside the gene matches: 10. Germline V lookup: CDR1 SGHVS, CDR2 FNYEAQ. There are 16 residues in the CDR3. The CDR3: CASSLRAGQGVFEQYF. Here the CDR3 DNA reads TGTGCCAGCAGCTTAAGGGCGGGACAGGGGGTATTTGAGCAGTACTTC.